This T cell receptor (beta chain) stems from a study of T cells after yellow fever vaccination. The CDR3 length is 14 residues. V lost 5 bases and J lost 0, with 10 bases in between. Looked up from germline, CDR1 is SEHNR and CDR2 is FQNEAQ (reference sequence). TCRdb analysed the 5' RACE reads with MiXCR anew, one entry per CDR3 protein. Counted here are about 330,000 distinct CDR3 sequences, approximately 4% occurring once; the ten biggest clones make up approximately 25%. This clonotype was seen repeatedly, ten times or more. The TCR was taken from a man aged 18 to 29 who received the YFV17D yellow fever vaccine. Sample: PBMCs, taken 5 days after the yellow fever booster vaccination. The chain is built from TRBV7-9 and TRBJ1-2; no reliable D call. CDR3 region: CASSPSGPNYGYTF. DNA of the CDR3: TGTGCCAGCAGCCCGTCCGGGCCTAACTATGGCTACACCTTC.